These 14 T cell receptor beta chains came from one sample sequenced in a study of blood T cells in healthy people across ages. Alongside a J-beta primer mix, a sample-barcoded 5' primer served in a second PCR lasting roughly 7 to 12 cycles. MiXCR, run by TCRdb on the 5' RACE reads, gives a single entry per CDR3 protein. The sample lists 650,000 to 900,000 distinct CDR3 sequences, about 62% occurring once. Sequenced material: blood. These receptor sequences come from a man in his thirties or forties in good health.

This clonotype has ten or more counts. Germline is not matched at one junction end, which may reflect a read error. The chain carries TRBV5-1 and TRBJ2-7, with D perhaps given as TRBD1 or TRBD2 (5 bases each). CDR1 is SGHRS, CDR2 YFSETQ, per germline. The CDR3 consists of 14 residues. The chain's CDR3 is CASSYRDGPYEQYF. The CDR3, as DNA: TGTGCCAGCAGCTACCGGGACGGACCCTACGAGCAGTACTTC.

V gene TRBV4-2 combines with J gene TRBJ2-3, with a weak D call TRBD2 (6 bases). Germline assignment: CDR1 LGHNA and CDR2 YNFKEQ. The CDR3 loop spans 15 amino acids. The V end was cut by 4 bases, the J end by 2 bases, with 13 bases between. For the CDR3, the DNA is TGTGCCAGCAGCCCTCCGGGACTCTACACAGATACGCAGTATTTT. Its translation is CASSPPGLYTDTQYF.

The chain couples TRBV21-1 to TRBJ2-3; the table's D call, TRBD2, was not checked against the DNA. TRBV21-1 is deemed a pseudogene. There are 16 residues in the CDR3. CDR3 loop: CASSRRFGGEKDTQYF. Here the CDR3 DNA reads TGTGCCAGCAGCAGGCGGTTCGGCGGGGAGAAAGATACGCAGTATTTT.

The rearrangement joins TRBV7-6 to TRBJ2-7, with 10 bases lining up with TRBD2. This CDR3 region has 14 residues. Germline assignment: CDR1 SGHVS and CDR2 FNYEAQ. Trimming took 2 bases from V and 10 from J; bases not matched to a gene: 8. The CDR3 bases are TGTGCCAGCAGCTTAATATCGAGCGGGGGGGCCCAGTACTTC. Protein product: CASSLISSGGAQYF.

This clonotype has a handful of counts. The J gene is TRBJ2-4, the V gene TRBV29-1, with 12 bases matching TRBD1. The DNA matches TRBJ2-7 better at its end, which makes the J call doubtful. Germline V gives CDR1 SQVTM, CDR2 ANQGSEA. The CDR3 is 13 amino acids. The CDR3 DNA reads TGCAGCGGCCGGGACAGGGGGCAACGCGAGCAGTACTTC. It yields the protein CSGRDRGQREQYF.

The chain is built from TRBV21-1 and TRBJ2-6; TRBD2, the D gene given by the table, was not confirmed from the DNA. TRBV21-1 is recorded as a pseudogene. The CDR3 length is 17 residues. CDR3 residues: CASSTHIGRVGANVLTF. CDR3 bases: TGTGCCAGCAGCACCCACATCGGGCGGGTGGGGGCCAACGTCCTGACTTTC.

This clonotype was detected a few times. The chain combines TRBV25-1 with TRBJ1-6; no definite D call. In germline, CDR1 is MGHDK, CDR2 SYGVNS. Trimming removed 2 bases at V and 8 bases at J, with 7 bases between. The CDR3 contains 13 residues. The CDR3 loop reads CASSEHWDSPLHF. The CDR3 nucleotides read TGTGCCAGCAGTGAACATTGGGATTCACCCCTCCACTTT.

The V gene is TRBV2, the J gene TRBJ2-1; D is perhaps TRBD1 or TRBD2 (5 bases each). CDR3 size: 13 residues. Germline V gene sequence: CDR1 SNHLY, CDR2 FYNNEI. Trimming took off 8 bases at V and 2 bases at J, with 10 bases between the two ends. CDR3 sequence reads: CASGGTPYNEQFF. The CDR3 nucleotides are TGTGCCAGCGGGGGTACCCCCTACAATGAGCAGTTCTTC.

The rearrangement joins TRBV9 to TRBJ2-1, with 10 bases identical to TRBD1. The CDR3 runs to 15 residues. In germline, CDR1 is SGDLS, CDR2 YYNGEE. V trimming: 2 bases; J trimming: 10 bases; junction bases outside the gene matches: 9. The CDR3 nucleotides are TGTGCCAGCAGCGTCCGGGACAGGGGACCGGTGGAGCAGTTCTTC. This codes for CASSVRDRGPVEQFF.

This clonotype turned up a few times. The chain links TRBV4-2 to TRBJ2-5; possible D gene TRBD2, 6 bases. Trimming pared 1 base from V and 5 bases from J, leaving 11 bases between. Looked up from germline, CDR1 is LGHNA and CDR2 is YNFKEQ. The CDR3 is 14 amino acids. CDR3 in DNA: TGTGCCAGCAGCCAAGCTGGGAGGAGGGAGACCCAGTACTTC. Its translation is CASSQAGRRETQYF.

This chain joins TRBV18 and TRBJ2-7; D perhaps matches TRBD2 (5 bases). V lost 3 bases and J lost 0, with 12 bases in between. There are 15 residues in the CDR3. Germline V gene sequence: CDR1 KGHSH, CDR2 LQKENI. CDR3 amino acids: CASSPLTGNSYEQYF. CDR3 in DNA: TGTGCCAGCTCACCCTTGACGGGGAACTCCTACGAGCAGTACTTC.

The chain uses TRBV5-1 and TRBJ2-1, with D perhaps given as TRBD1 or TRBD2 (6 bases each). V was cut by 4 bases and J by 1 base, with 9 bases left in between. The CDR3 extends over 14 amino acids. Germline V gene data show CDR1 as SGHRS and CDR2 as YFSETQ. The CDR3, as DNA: TGCGCCAGCAGCAGGGGGACTTCCTACAATGAGCAGTTCTTC. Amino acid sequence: CASSRGTSYNEQFF.

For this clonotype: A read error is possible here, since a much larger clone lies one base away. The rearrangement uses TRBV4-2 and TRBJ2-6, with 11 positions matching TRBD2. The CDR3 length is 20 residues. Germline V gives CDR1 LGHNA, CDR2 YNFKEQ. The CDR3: CASSQESPSGGSAGANVPTF. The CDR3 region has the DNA TGTGCCAGCAGCCAAGAGAGTCCTAGCGGGGGGTCCGCTGGGGCCAACGTCCCGACTTTC.

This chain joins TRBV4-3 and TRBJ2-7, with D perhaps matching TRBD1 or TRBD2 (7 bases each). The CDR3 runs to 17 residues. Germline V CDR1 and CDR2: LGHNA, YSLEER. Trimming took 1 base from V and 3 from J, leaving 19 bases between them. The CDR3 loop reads CASSQGAGQQIYYEQYF. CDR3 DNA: TGCGCCAGCAGCCAAGGAGCGGGACAGCAGATTTACTACGAGCAGTACTTC.